These T cell receptor beta chains were read from a single sample in a study of regulatory T cells in long-lasting Graves disease. TCRdb reanalysed the multiplex PCR reads using MiXCR and keeps one entry per CDR3 protein. This sample carries 300,000 to 400,000 distinct CDR3 sequences, 15% to 19% of them seen once, and the ten largest clones take about 20%. The sample in question was peripheral blood mononuclear cells (PBMCs), obtained at new diagnosis, from a patient treated with antithyroid drugs. All receptors derive from a female donor with Graves disease. Both conserved end residues are part of each CDR3. A D gene is named only where the DNA matches it firmly. Some rows have no size entry. The others give once, few or many, or a class for an expanded clone.

v_call: TRBV4-3; d_call: -; clone_size: -; j_call: TRBJ1-4; cdr3_nt: TGCGCCAGCAGCCAAGTCCGGTTTAGGGCTGAAAAACTGTTTTTT; cdr3_aa: CASSQVRFRAEKLFF
v_call: TRBV6-5; d_call: TRBD1; clone_size: -; j_call: TRBJ2-7; cdr3_nt: TGTGCCAGCAGTTTGGACAGGATTTCCTACGAGCAGTACTTC; cdr3_aa: CASSLDRISYEQYF
v_call: TRBV4-1; d_call: TRBD1; clone_size: many; j_call: TRBJ2-7; cdr3_nt: TGCGCCAGCAGCCTGCGGGACAGGGGCCCATGGTCCTACGAGCAGTACTTC; cdr3_aa: CASSLRDRGPWSYEQYF
v_call: TRBV3-1; d_call: TRBD2; clone_size: many; j_call: TRBJ2-3; cdr3_nt: TGTGCCAGCAGCCAAGACGGGGGGGGCGGCGCAGATACGCAGTATTTT; cdr3_aa: CASSQDGGGGADTQYF
v_call: TRBV18; d_call: -; clone_size: few; j_call: TRBJ2-7; cdr3_nt: TGTGCCAGCTCATCCCCCCCCGGCAGGGGAAGGAACGAGCAGTACTTC; cdr3_aa: CASSSPPGRGRNEQYF
v_call: TRBV27; d_call: TRBD1; clone_size: many; j_call: TRBJ2-3; cdr3_nt: TGTGCCAGCAGTTTAACAGGGGGCATGCAGTATTTT; cdr3_aa: CASSLTGGMQYF
v_call: TRBV7-3; d_call: TRBD1; clone_size: -; j_call: TRBJ2-4; cdr3_nt: TGTGCCAGCAGCTTGGGACAGGGGGCGAGCATTCAGTACTTC; cdr3_aa: CASSLGQGASIQYF
v_call: TRBV4-1; d_call: -; clone_size: -; j_call: TRBJ2-5; cdr3_nt: TGCGCCAGCAGCCAAGCGCTGGAGACCCAGTACTTC; cdr3_aa: CASSQALETQYF
v_call: TRBV20-1; d_call: -; clone_size: few; j_call: TRBJ2-7; cdr3_nt: TGCAGTGCCCCTGGGGGATCCTACGAGCAGTACTTC; cdr3_aa: CSAPGGSYEQYF
v_call: TRBV19; d_call: TRBD1; clone_size: many; j_call: TRBJ2-2; cdr3_nt: TGTGCCAGTAGAGGACAGGGGGCCGGGGAGCTGTTTTTT; cdr3_aa: CASRGQGAGELFF
v_call: TRBV4-3; d_call: TRBD1; clone_size: many; j_call: TRBJ1-1; cdr3_nt: TGCGCCAGCAGCCAAGATTCGACAGGGGGCCTGACTGAAGCTTTCTTT; cdr3_aa: CASSQDSTGGLTEAFF
v_call: TRBV7-8; d_call: -; clone_size: many; j_call: TRBJ1-6; cdr3_nt: TGTGCCAGCAGCTTAGGTTTTTGGAGCTCCTATAATTCACCCCTCCACTTT; cdr3_aa: CASSLGFWSSYNSPLHF
v_call: TRBV4-1; d_call: TRBD1; clone_size: many; j_call: TRBJ2-1; cdr3_nt: TGCGCCAGCAGCCAGCTCCGGGACAGACTCTACAATGAGCAGTTCTTC; cdr3_aa: CASSQLRDRLYNEQFF
v_call: TRBV7-9; d_call: -; clone_size: -; j_call: TRBJ1-4; cdr3_nt: TGTGCCAGCAGCCTAAGGACAGTCCAGGGGGAAAAACTGTTTTTT; cdr3_aa: CASSLRTVQGEKLFF
v_call: TRBV28; d_call: TRBD2; clone_size: many; j_call: TRBJ2-7; cdr3_nt: TGTGCCAGCAGTAGACCCCTGTCCCGGGGGGGCTACGAGCAGTACTTC; cdr3_aa: CASSRPLSRGGYEQYF
v_call: TRBV29-1; d_call: -; clone_size: few; j_call: TRBJ1-4; cdr3_nt: TGCAGCGTTGAACTGAGCAGGGAGGGTGAAAAACTGTTTTTT; cdr3_aa: CSVELSREGEKLFF
v_call: TRBV20-1; d_call: -; clone_size: many; j_call: TRBJ1-1; cdr3_nt: TGCAGTGCTAGACAGGGGACCACTGAAGCTTTCTTT; cdr3_aa: CSARQGTTEAFF
v_call: TRBV12-3/TRBV12-4; d_call: -; clone_size: many; j_call: TRBJ1-1; cdr3_nt: TGTGCCAGCAGTCGTTTGGGGCCCGGGAACACTGAAGCTTTCTTT; cdr3_aa: CASSRLGPGNTEAFF
v_call: TRBV12-3/TRBV12-4; d_call: -; clone_size: -; j_call: TRBJ1-5; cdr3_nt: TGTGCCAGCAGTCTGAACGGGCAGGACAATCAGCCCCAGCATTTT; cdr3_aa: CASSLNGQDNQPQHF
v_call: TRBV24-1; d_call: -; clone_size: few; j_call: TRBJ2-2; cdr3_nt: TGTGCCACCAGGGGGTCGGGGGAGCTGTTTTTT; cdr3_aa: CATRGSGELFF
v_call: TRBV7-8; d_call: -; clone_size: many; j_call: TRBJ2-3; cdr3_nt: TGTGCCAGCAGCTTACTGAAAACCACAGATACGCAGTATTTT; cdr3_aa: CASSLLKTTDTQYF
v_call: TRBV20-1; d_call: -; clone_size: few; j_call: TRBJ1-2; cdr3_nt: TGCAGTGCGCCCCAATTGGGGGCCGGCTATGGCTACACCTTC; cdr3_aa: CSAPQLGAGYGYTF
v_call: TRBV2; d_call: TRBD2; clone_size: many; j_call: TRBJ2-1; cdr3_nt: TGTGCCAGCATTAGGGTAGCGGGAGTCAATGAGCAGTTCTTC; cdr3_aa: CASIRVAGVNEQFF
v_call: TRBV6-1; d_call: TRBD1; clone_size: many; j_call: TRBJ2-3; cdr3_nt: TGTGCCAGCAGGAAGAGGGACAGTCCCACAGATACGCAGTATTTT; cdr3_aa: CASRKRDSPTDTQYF
v_call: TRBV6-1; d_call: -; clone_size: many; j_call: TRBJ1-1; cdr3_nt: TGTGCCAGCAGCGCCAGACCGTCCACTGAAGCTTTCTTT; cdr3_aa: CASSARPSTEAFF
v_call: TRBV6-4; d_call: TRBD2; clone_size: -; j_call: TRBJ2-1; cdr3_nt: TGTGCCAGCAGCCCGGCTAGCGGGAACGATGAGCAGTTCTTC; cdr3_aa: CASSPASGNDEQFF
v_call: TRBV6-1; d_call: TRBD1; clone_size: many; j_call: TRBJ1-1; cdr3_nt: TGTGCCAGCAGGACAGGGGTAGCTTTCTTT; cdr3_aa: CASRTGVAFF
v_call: TRBV6-1; d_call: -; clone_size: many; j_call: TRBJ1-1; cdr3_nt: TGTGCCAGCAGTCACGAGGACCTTCGAGCTTTCTTT; cdr3_aa: CASSHEDLRAFF
v_call: TRBV20-1; d_call: TRBD2; clone_size: many; j_call: TRBJ2-7; cdr3_nt: TGCAGTGCTGTATCGACTAGCGGGGTCGCCTACGAGCAGTACTTC; cdr3_aa: CSAVSTSGVAYEQYF
v_call: TRBV27; d_call: TRBD2; clone_size: many; j_call: TRBJ2-7; cdr3_nt: TGTGCCAGCAGTTTATCTAGCGGGATAGGGTACGAGCAGTACTTC; cdr3_aa: CASSLSSGIGYEQYF
v_call: TRBV7-9; d_call: -; clone_size: few; j_call: TRBJ2-4; cdr3_nt: TGTGCCAGCAGCTTAGATAAAAACATTCAGTACTTC; cdr3_aa: CASSLDKNIQYF
v_call: TRBV4-3; d_call: TRBD1; clone_size: few; j_call: TRBJ2-3; cdr3_nt: TGCGCCAGCAGCCGTGCAGGGGGCCTCACAGATACGCAGTATTTT; cdr3_aa: CASSRAGGLTDTQYF
v_call: TRBV6-2/TRBV6-3; d_call: -; clone_size: few; j_call: TRBJ2-5; cdr3_nt: TGTGCCAGCAGTGAAACTACACAAGAGACCCAGTACTTC; cdr3_aa: CASSETTQETQYF
v_call: TRBV5-1; d_call: TRBD1; clone_size: many; j_call: TRBJ2-4; cdr3_nt: TGCGCCAGCAGCTTGTTAAGGGGGCAAAACATTCAGTACTTC; cdr3_aa: CASSLLRGQNIQYF
v_call: TRBV20-1; d_call: -; clone_size: many; j_call: TRBJ2-7; cdr3_nt: TGCAGTGCTAGGAGCCGGACTCCATCCTCCTACGAGCAGTACTTC; cdr3_aa: CSARSRTPSSYEQYF
v_call: TRBV20-1; d_call: TRBD2; clone_size: few; j_call: TRBJ2-7; cdr3_nt: TGCAGTGCTAGAGACCTAAAATCCGGGACTAGCGGGAGTCTGTACTTC; cdr3_aa: CSARDLKSGTSGSLYF
v_call: TRBV20-1; d_call: -; clone_size: -; j_call: TRBJ2-3; cdr3_nt: TGCAGTGCTAGGCCGGGAGATACGCAGTATTTT; cdr3_aa: CSARPGDTQYF
v_call: TRBV4-2; d_call: -; clone_size: many; j_call: TRBJ2-7; cdr3_nt: TGTGCCAGCAGCCAAGCCAGCAGCCCGGGGGTGGGCGAGCAGTACTTC; cdr3_aa: CASSQASSPGVGEQYF
v_call: TRBV7-3; d_call: TRBD1; clone_size: many; j_call: TRBJ1-2; cdr3_nt: TGTGCCAGCAGCTTAACCACCGGGACAGGGTTCGATGGCTACACCTTC; cdr3_aa: CASSLTTGTGFDGYTF
v_call: TRBV9; d_call: TRBD2; clone_size: few; j_call: TRBJ2-2; cdr3_nt: TGTGCCAGCACCAAGACTAGCGGGGGAAACACCGGGGAGCTGTTTTTT; cdr3_aa: CASTKTSGGNTGELFF
v_call: TRBV12-5; d_call: TRBD1; clone_size: -; j_call: TRBJ1-5; cdr3_nt: TGTGCTAGTGGTCCGGGACAGGGCGCCGAGCCCCAGCATTTT; cdr3_aa: CASGPGQGAEPQHF
v_call: TRBV7-9; d_call: TRBD2; clone_size: once; j_call: TRBJ2-1; cdr3_nt: TGTGCCAGCTCACCTCCGGGACTAGAGGTTGAGCAGTTCTTC; cdr3_aa: CASSPPGLEVEQFF